This TCR beta chain was obtained from a study of neurological immune-mediated disorders. Study-level results: Healthy controls had more TCR clonal expansion than multiple sclerosis, which showed the least, whereas HTLV-1-associated myelopathy showed the most.

Trimming cost V 2 bases and J 3 bases; bases outside gene matches: 1. The CDR3 length is 13 residues. Germline-derived CDR1 and CDR2 are SGHRS and YFSETQ. Over 190 million TCR-beta sequences from 15-18 subjects came out of each sequencing run. MiXCR was run by TCRdb on the 5' RACE reads, yielding one entry per CDR3 protein. The repertoire holds tens of thousands of distinct CDR3 sequences, with about 4% as singletons. This clonotype was picked up many times. Antigen specificity is unknown. This chain joins TRBV5-1 and TRBJ1-1; TRBD1 agrees at 7 bases. This TCR was sampled from a man in his thirties or forties with multiple sclerosis. Sequencing used PBMCs. The CDR3 region has the DNA TGCGCCAGCAGCTTCGGACAGGACACTGAAGCTTTCTTT. This codes for CASSFGQDTEAFF.